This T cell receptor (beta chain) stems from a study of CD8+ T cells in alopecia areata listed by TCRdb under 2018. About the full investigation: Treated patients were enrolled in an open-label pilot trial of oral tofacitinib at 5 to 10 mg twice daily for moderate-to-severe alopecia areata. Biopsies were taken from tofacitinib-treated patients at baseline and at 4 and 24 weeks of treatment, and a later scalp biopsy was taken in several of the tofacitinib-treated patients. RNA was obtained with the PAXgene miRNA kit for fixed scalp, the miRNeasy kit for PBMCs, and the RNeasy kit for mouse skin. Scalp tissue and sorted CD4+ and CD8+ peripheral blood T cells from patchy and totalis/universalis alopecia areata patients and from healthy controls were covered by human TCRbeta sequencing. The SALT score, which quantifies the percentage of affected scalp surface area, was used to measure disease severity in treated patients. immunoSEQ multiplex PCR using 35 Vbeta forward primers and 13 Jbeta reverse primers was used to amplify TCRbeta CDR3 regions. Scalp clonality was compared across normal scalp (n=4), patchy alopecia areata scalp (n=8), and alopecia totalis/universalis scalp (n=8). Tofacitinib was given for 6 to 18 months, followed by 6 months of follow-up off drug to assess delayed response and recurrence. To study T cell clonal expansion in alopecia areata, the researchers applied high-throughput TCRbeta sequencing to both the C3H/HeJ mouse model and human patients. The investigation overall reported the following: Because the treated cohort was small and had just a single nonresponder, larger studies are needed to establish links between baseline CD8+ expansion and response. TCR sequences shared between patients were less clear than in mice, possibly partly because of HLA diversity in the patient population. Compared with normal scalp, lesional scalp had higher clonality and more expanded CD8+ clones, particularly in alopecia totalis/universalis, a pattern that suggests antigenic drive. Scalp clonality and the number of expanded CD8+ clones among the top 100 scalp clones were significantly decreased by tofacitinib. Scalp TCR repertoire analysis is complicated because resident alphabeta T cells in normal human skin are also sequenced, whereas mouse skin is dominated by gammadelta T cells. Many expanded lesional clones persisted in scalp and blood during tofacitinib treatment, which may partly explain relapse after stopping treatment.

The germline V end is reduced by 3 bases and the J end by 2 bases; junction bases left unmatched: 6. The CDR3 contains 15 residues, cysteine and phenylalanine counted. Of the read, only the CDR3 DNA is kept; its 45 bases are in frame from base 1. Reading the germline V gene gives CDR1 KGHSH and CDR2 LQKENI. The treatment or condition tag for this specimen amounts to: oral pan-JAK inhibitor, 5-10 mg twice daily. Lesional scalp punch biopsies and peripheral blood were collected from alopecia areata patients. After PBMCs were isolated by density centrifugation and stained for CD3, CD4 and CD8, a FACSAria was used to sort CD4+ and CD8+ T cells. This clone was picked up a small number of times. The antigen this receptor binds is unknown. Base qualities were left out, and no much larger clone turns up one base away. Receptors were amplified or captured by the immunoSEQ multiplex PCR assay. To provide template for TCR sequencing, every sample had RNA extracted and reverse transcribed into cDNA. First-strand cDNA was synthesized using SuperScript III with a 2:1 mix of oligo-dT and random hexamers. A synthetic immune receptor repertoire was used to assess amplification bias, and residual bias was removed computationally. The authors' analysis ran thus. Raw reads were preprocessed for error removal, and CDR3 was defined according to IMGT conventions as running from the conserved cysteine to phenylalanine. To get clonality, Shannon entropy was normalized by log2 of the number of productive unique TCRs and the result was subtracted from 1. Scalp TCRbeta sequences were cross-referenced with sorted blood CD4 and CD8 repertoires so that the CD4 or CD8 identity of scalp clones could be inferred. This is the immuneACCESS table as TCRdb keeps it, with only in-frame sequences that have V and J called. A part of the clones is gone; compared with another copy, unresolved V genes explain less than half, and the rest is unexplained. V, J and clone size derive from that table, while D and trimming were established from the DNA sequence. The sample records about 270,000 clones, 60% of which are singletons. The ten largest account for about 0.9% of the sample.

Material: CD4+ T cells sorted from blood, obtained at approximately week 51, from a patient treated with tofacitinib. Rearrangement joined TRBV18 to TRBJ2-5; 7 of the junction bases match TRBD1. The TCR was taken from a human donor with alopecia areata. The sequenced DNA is TGTGCCAGCTCACCGACAGGGTCGCGGCAAGAGACCCAGTACTTC. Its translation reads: CASSPTGSRQETQYF.